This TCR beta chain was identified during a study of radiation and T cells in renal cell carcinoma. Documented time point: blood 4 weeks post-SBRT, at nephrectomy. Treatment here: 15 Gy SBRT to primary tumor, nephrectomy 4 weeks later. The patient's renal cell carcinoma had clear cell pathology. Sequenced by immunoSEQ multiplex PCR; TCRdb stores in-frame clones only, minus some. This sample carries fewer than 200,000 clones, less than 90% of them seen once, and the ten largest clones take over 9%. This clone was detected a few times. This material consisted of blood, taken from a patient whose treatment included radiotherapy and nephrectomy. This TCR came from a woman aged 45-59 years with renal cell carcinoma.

CDR3 loop: CASSQAGTGADTQYF. CDR3 DNA: TGTGCCAGCAGCCAGGCCGGGACAGGGGCAGATACGCAGTATTTT. The V gene is TRBV7-2, the J gene TRBJ2-3; the match to TRBD1 covers 10 bases. The J segment lost 4 bases and the V segment lost 5 bases, leaving 6 bases of the junction unmatched. CDR1 and CDR2 (germline): SGHTA, FQGNSA. The CDR3 extends over 15 amino acids.